Below are 12 T cell receptor beta chains sequenced from a single sample in a study of hypomethylating agent response in myelodysplastic syndrome. Produced via immunoSEQ multiplex PCR; TCRdb's table is partial and in-frame only. The sample yields about 10,000 clones, 83% seen once. Source: bone marrow, taken before or after starting hypomethylating agent treatment for myelodysplastic syndrome (not recorded which). These receptors came from a human donor with myelodysplastic syndrome.

The genes are TRBV7-3 and TRBJ2-7; TRBD1 matches 7 bases. CDR3 length: 13 amino acids. Looked up from germline, CDR1 is SGHTA and CDR2 is FQGTGA. V was pared by 4 bases and J by 3 bases, with 3 bases of the junction left unmatched. The CDR3 DNA reads as TGTGCCAGCAGCTCGTCAGGGGGCTACGAGCAGTACTTC. Protein sequence: CASSSSGGYEQYF.

The chain joins TRBV5-5 to TRBJ1-1; unclear D gene. CDR3 length: 12 amino acids. Germline V gene sequence: CDR1 SGHKS, CDR2 YYEKEE (reference sequence). Trimming pared 0 bases from V and 3 bases from J, leaving 3 bases between. The DNA for the CDR3 is TGTGCCAGCAGCTTGGGGTACACTGAAGCTTTCTTT. Protein sequence: CASSLGYTEAFF.

The J gene is TRBJ2-3, the V gene TRBV6-4; tentative D call: TRBD2 (6 bases). Germline CDR1 and CDR2: MRHNA and SNTAGT. V was trimmed by 5 bases and J by 2 bases, leaving 11 bases between them. The CDR3 extends over 14 amino acids. The CDR3: CASSPEGFTDTQYF. CDR3 nucleotides: TGTGCCAGCAGTCCGGAGGGGTTCACAGATACGCAGTATTTT.

The rearrangement uses TRBV5-1 and TRBJ1-5; D is undetermined. V was clipped by 0 bases and J by 9 bases, with 10 bases between them. This CDR3 region has 13 residues. Germline V gene data show CDR1 as SGHRS and CDR2 as YFSETQ. CDR3 DNA: TGCGCCAGCAGCTTGGAGGGAGATCGGCCCCAGCATTTT. This translates into CASSLEGDRPQHF.

The J gene is TRBJ2-3, the V gene TRBV7-9, with a weak D call TRBD1 (5 bases). The V and J ends lost 0 bases and 6 bases respectively, with 19 bases between them. Germline CDR1 and CDR2: SEHNR and FQNEAQ (reference sequence). The CDR3 runs to 17 residues. This chain's CDR3 is CASSLAAGSLLEDTQYF. In DNA, the CDR3 is TGTGCCAGCAGCTTAGCGGCAGGGTCACTTCTTGAGGATACGCAGTATTTT.

Only a few counts were recorded for this clone. The J gene is TRBJ2-7, the V gene TRBV28, with 8 bases fitting TRBD1. Germline CDR1 reads MDHEN; CDR2 reads SYDVKM. The CDR3 is 12 amino acids. The V and J ends lost 11 bases and 2 bases, in that order; junction bases with no gene match: 5. CDR3 sequence reads: CAALDRAYEQYF. The DNA of the CDR3 is TGTGCCGCCCTGGACAGGGCCTACGAGCAGTACTTC.

The rearrangement uses TRBV5-5 and TRBJ1-5, with TRBD1 matching 8 bases. V was clipped by 1 base and J by 4 bases; unmatched bases: 4. CDR1 SGHKS and CDR2 YYEKEE come from the germline V gene (reference sequence). The length of the CDR3 is 15 residues. CDR3 coding DNA: TGTGCCAGCAGCTTGATAACAGGGGGAAATCAGCCCCAGCATTTT. The encoded protein is CASSLITGGNQPQHF.

Only one count was recorded for this clone. Here the CDR3 DNA reads TGTGCCAGCAGCTTAGAGGTGTCGGGGGCAGTGGATGGCTACACCTTC. Its translation is CASSLEVSGAVDGYTF. The gene calls are TRBV7-8 and TRBJ1-2; the D gene is possibly TRBD1 (6 bases). From germline, CDR1 is SGHVS and CDR2 FQNEAQ. Trimming cost V 1 base and J 6 bases, with 18 bases left between them. The length of the CDR3 is 16 residues. Combining the CDR3 with reference TRBV7-8 and TRBJ1-2 gives the whole variable domain GAGVSQSPRYKVAKRGQDVALRCDPISGHVSLFWYQQALGQGPEFLTYFQNEAQLDKSGLPSDRFFAERPEGSVSTLKIQRTQQEDSAVYLCASSLEVSGAVDGYTFGSGTRLTVV.

The chain is built from TRBV5-1 and TRBJ2-7; the D gene is possibly TRBD2 (7 bases). The V gene's germline CDR1 is SGHRS and CDR2 YFSETQ. This CDR3 spans 14 amino acids. Trimming stripped 0 bases from V and 7 bases from J, with 14 bases between. The CDR3 loop reads CASSLVAGAGEQYF. The CDR3 coding sequence is TGCGCCAGCAGCTTGGTGGCGGGGGCGGGTGAGCAGTACTTC. The full variable domain, its missing parts supplied by reference TRBV5-1 and TRBJ2-7, is KAGVTQTPRYLIKTRGQQVTLSCSPISGHRSVSWYQQTPGQGLQFLFEYFSETQRNKGNFPGRFSGRQFSNSRSEMNVSTLELGDSALYLCASSLVAGAGEQYFGPGTRLTVT.

This clone appeared a single time. The rearrangement joins TRBV10-3 to TRBJ1-1; TRBD1 matches 9 bases. CDR1 ENHRY and CDR2 SYGVKD come from the germline V gene. V shed 6 bases, J shed 1 base, and the junction held 0 bases outside the gene matches. The CDR3 runs to 13 residues. CDR3 in amino acids: CAIRTGGNTEAFF. The CDR3 DNA reads as TGTGCCATCAGGACAGGGGGGAACACTGAAGCTTTCTTT.

This sequence joins TRBV6-1 and TRBJ1-1; D call uncertain. Trimming stripped 5 bases from V and 2 bases from J, with 6 bases between. The CDR3 covers 12 residues. Germline V CDR1 and CDR2: MNHNS, SASEGT. This CDR3 reads CASSPINTEAFF. The CDR3 nucleotides are TGTGCCAGCAGTCCAATCAACACTGAAGCTTTCTTT.

V gene TRBV2 combines with J gene TRBJ1-1; no clear D. Per germline, CDR1 SNHLY and CDR2 FYNNEI. Trimming cost V 1 base and J 1 base, with 16 bases left between them. The CDR3 length is 17 residues. Here the CDR3 reads CASSEGYARFGNTEAFF. DNA of the CDR3: TGTGCCAGCAGTGAAGGGTACGCTCGATTCGGGAACACTGAAGCTTTCTTT.